This T cell receptor (beta chain) appears in the sequencing data of a study of T cell repertoires in cytomegalovirus infection. For the study at large: It was recently identified HLA-C-restricted and well-studied HLA-B-restricted CMV epitopes that the study used. Public TCR beta signatures indicated both CMV infection and matching HLA type.

CDR1 and CDR2 from the germline V gene are MNHEY and SVGEGT. The CDR3 totals 15 residues. V was clipped by 1 base and J by 1 base, with 10 bases between them. Study-wide results and limits: Individuals carrying CMV plus the relevant HLA were identified by cumulative frequency of public TCR beta families. Clonotypes of TCR beta that were HLA-C-restricted and CMV-specific dominated the ex vivo response.

TCRdb independently ran MiXCR on the reads; one entry per CDR3 protein. The data contain roughly 120,000 distinct CDR3 sequences, 32% of them seen just once; the ten biggest clones take up approximately 50%. Notes on this clonotype: Antigen unknown.

The chain carries TRBV6-2 or TRBV6-3 and TRBJ1-1, with D perhaps matching TRBD1 (6 bases). Sequencing used CD8+ T cells from cultured PBMCs, obtained from culture after CMV antigen stimulation. This TCR came from a human donor in good health (CMV status not recorded). Some clones in this sample may be carry-over from other donors' samples. CDR3 bases: TGTGCCAGCAGTTACTGGAGGACAGCGAACACTGAAGCTTTCTTT. Its protein product is CASSYWRTANTEAFF.